This TCR beta chain was observed in a study of cytomegalovirus exposure and HLA in healthy donors. CDR1 is SGHNT and CDR2 is YYREEE in the germline V gene (reference sequence). The J segment lost 5 bases and the V segment lost 4 bases, leaving 10 bases of the junction unmatched. The CDR3 has 16 residues. The PCR made use of 60 Vbeta and 13 Jbeta primers. TCRdb's copy holds only in-frame clones and misses some; the assay was immunoSEQ multiplex PCR. The sample gives approximately 150,000 clones, under 85% of which show up once; 2% to 2.5% is in the top ten. At the time of sampling, donors were nominally healthy, though unrecorded immune exposures were likely.

The TCR comes from a human donor in good health. The chain uses TRBV5-4 and TRBJ2-5, with 11 bases that match TRBD2. The sequencing input was PBMCs. In DNA, the CDR3 is TGTGCCAGCAGCCCTCTGGAACTAGCGGGGGTTGAGACCCAGTACTTC. Protein: CASSPLELAGVETQYF.